This T cell receptor (beta chain) is from a study of cytomegalovirus exposure and HLA in healthy donors. Study-wide background: When 398 donors were genotyped, roughly four fifths of them were found to fall in the Caucasian-associated ancestry cluster. Overall study results and limits: The number of N-insertions in an Asian-associated ancestry cluster was reportedly below the approximately 690-donor mean in a later analysis. Sequences of the TCR beta chain were said to predict the HLA-A and HLA-B alleles of most subjects accurately. Later work found most CMV-associated TCR beta chains apparently HLA-restricted.

CDR3 size: 15 residues. Germline loops: CDR1 SEHNR, CDR2 FQNEAQ (reference sequence). Deletions cut 1 base from V and 2 bases from J, with 12 bases between. Use of 60 Vbeta and 13 Jbeta primers characterized the PCR. Using immunoSEQ multiplex PCR, the repertoire was profiled, and TCRdb retains in-frame clones only, with some absent. The sample has approximately 120,000 clones, roughly four fifths seen once; the top ten hold about 4%. As to this clone: Its antigen is currently unknown.

Specimen: PBMCs. The V and J genes are TRBV7-9 and TRBJ2-7; possible D gene TRBD1, 6 bases. The receptor's source is a woman aged 45-65 years in good health and CMV-seropositive. The DNA for the CDR3 is TGTGCCAGCAGCTTAGAAGATAACAGGGCCTACGAGCAGTACTTC. The encoded protein is CASSLEDNRAYEQYF.